This T cell receptor (beta chain) came from a study of beta chain features in type 1 diabetes. Study summary: Summed over all samples, the examined sorted cells came to about 110 million.

Isolation of CD4+ naive, central memory, regulatory and stem cell-like memory cells was achieved by sorting via CD45RO/CCR7/CD25/CD127/CD95/CD27. Of the isolated RNA, all was reverse transcribed, and so the sequenced material was expressed TCRB transcripts. Only in-frame clones appear in the TCRdb table, and some are missing; sequencing was by immunoSEQ multiplex PCR. This table has around 430,000 clones, approximately 30% appearing once. Germline values: CDR1 LNHDA, CDR2 SQIVND (reference sequence). V lost 7 bases, J lost 7 bases, and 11 bases stayed unmatched. The CDR3 spans 15 residues. The chain has TRBV19 and TRBJ2-1, with TRBD1 identical over 9 bases. This receptor was obtained from a man younger than 35 in good health. Sequenced sample: naive CD4+ T cells from blood. The CDR3 protein is CASTSPGQGWNEQFF. The CDR3 DNA sequence: TGTGCCAGTACTTCTCCGGGACAGGGTTGGAATGAGCAGTTCTTC.